The 2 T cell receptor beta chains below come from one sample, sequenced in a study of sequential checkpoint blockade in melanoma. Measured with immunoSEQ multiplex PCR; TCRdb has only the in-frame clones, and not every one. The sample yields more than 15,000 clones, about four fifths seen once. Treatment reported: randomized to nivolumab then ipilimumab (arm A) or the reverse (arm B). The source was CD8+ T cells sorted from blood (inferred from file names), collected from a patient given nivolumab and ipilimumab in sequence. The receptors originated from a human donor with melanoma.

J is TRBJ2-7 and V is TRBV7-9, with 9 bases fitting TRBD2. V dropped 5 bases and J dropped 3; count of bases not matched to a gene: 8. Per germline, CDR1 SEHNR and CDR2 FQNEAQ (reference sequence). CDR3 length: 15 amino acids. CDR3 in DNA: TGTGCCAGCAGCCCGGGACTAGCTGGATACTACGAGCAGTACTTC. It specifies CASSPGLAGYYEQYF.

The chain combines TRBV28 with TRBJ2-7; D is uncertain. Trimming pared 4 bases from V and 1 base from J, leaving 17 bases between. In germline, CDR1 is MDHEN, CDR2 SYDVKM. The length of the CDR3 is 16 residues. The CDR3 DNA is TGTGCCAGCAGTTCCCCGAGGCATATACGATCCTACGAGCAGTACTTC. Protein product: CASSSPRHIRSYEQYF.